The next 17 T cell receptor beta chains were all read from a single sample in a study of T cells in Graves' hyperthyroidism and ophthalmopathy. RNA transcripts served as the template for amplifying TCR beta CDR3 regions. Researchers ran a first-round RT-PCR on the TCR CDR3 using the HTBI primer set. MiXCR, run by TCRdb on the multiplex PCR reads, gives a single entry per CDR3 protein. The table records tens of thousands of distinct CDR3 sequences, roughly 50% of them present only once. Sequencing was done on a sample of blood. The receptors stem from a woman aged 60-75 years with Graves' ophthalmopathy.

This clonotype was seen ten or more times. The CDR3 protein is CASSLGLASNEQFF. CDR3 nucleotide sequence: TGTGCCAGCAGCTTGGGACTAGCGAGCAATGAGCAGTTCTTC. J is TRBJ2-1 and V is TRBV7-2; 10 bases line up with TRBD2. Germline lookup yields CDR1 SGHTA and CDR2 FQGNSA. This CDR3 region has 14 residues. With V trimmed by 3 bases and J by 6 bases, 2 bases remained unmatched.

In the case of this clonotype: A read error may explain this, as a much larger clone is one base away. This chain uses TRBV4-3 with TRBJ2-4; no clear D gene. CDR1 LGHNA and CDR2 YSLEER come from the germline V gene. The CDR3 totals 17 residues. CDR3 bases: TGCGCCAGCCGCCAAGGGTTGGCAGGCTTGGGATGGAACATTCAGTACTTC. This encodes CASRQGLAGLGWNIQYF.

J is TRBJ1-3 and V is TRBV18, with D perhaps TRBD1 (6 bases). The CDR3 contains 15 residues. The V gene's germline CDR1 is KGHSH and CDR2 LQKENI. Between the trimmed V and J ends, which lost 3 bases and 2 bases, there was a span of 11 bases. The CDR3 nucleotides are TGTGCCAGCTCACCTCGGACAGAGCCTGGAAACACCATATATTTT. As protein: CASSPRTEPGNTIYF.

This clonotype was counted many times. J is TRBJ1-3 and V is TRBV15; 8 bases match TRBD1. The CDR3 is 15 residues long. Trimming took 3 bases from V and 5 from J; bases not matched to a gene: 6. Germline CDR1 and CDR2: LNHNV and YYDKDF (reference sequence). The CDR3 sequence: CATSSSQGARNTIYF. CDR3 DNA sequence: TGTGCCACCAGCAGTTCCCAGGGGGCTAGAAACACCATATATTTT.

This clonotype is classed as medium-sized. The genes are TRBV2 and TRBJ2-7, with D tentatively TRBD1 (5 bases). The CDR3 is 12 residues long. The germline V gene has CDR1 SNHLY and CDR2 FYNNEI. The V end was cut by 6 bases, the J end by 6 bases, with 12 bases between. CDR3 loop: CASRDNRAEQYF. The CDR3 DNA is TGTGCCAGCAGGGACAATCGGGCCGAGCAGTACTTC.

This chain connects TRBV3-1 to TRBJ2-5; TRBD2 is a possible D gene (6 bases). V gave up 2 bases and J gave up 4 bases, with 20 bases separating them. Germline V gene lookup returns CDR1 LGHDT and CDR2 YNNKEL (reference sequence). The CDR3 sequence is 17 residues long. In DNA form, the CDR3 reads TGTGCCAGCAGCCAAATGCTAGCGCGAGAGGCTCTAGAGACCCAGTACTTC. Its translation: CASSQMLAREALETQYF.

This clonotype was picked up many times. This chain joins TRBV12-3 or TRBV12-4 and TRBJ1-2, with D perhaps matching TRBD1 (6 bases). CDR3 length: 14 amino acids. V dropped 3 bases and J dropped 4 bases, with 12 bases sitting between them. CDR3 DNA: TGTGCCAGCAGTTTCTCGGACAGCGGCTATGGCTACACCTTC. Translating it yields CASSFSDSGYGYTF.

This clonotype was recorded at least ten times. The rearrangement joins TRBV5-1 to TRBJ2-3, with 7 bases lining up with TRBD1. The CDR3 covers 13 residues. From germline, CDR1 is SGHRS and CDR2 YFSETQ. The DNA for the CDR3 is TGCGCAGCCTCGACAGGGAGCACAGATACGCAGTATTTT. Its translation is CAASTGSTDTQYF. The full variable domain, completed using reference TRBV5-1 and TRBJ2-3, is KAGVTQTPRYLIKTRGQQVTLSCSPISGHRSVSWYQQTPGQGLQFLFEYFSETQRNKGNFPGRFSGRQFSNSRSEMNVSTLELGDSALYLCAASTGSTDTQYFGPGTRLTVL.

This clonotype appeared many times. Written as DNA, the CDR3 is TGTGCCAGCAGCCCCCGGGACATCTACAATGAGCAGTTCTTC. Translation: CASSPRDIYNEQFF. V gene TRBV9 combines with J gene TRBJ2-1; D possibly corresponds to TRBD1 (6 bases). Germline-derived CDR1 and CDR2 are SGDLS and YYNGEE. This CDR3 has 14 residues. Trimming stripped 4 bases from V and 3 bases from J, with 11 bases between.

This chain uses TRBV2 with TRBJ1-4; D is perhaps TRBD1 (6 bases). V lost 6 bases and J 6 bases, leaving 23 bases between the germline ends. The CDR3 has 17 residues. CDR1 and CDR2 (germline): SNHLY, FYNNEI. CDR3 bases: TGTGCCAGCAGGGGACTAGGGGTGGGGGGCGAGGATGAAAAACTGTTTTTT. It encodes CASRGLGVGGEDEKLFF.

The chain couples TRBV20-1 to TRBJ2-1; 11 bases match TRBD2. V dropped 5 bases and J dropped 8; count of bases not matched to a gene: 8. The CDR3 consists of 14 residues. Germline V gene lookup returns CDR1 DFQATT and CDR2 SNEGSKA (reference sequence). The CDR3: CSAYSGRAGDEQFF. CDR3 nucleotide sequence: TGCAGTGCTTATAGCGGGAGGGCCGGGGATGAGCAGTTCTTC.

Concerning this clonotype itself: The conserved phenylalanine or tryptophan normally closing the CDR3 is absent here, so this likely arose from a read error. CDR3 nucleotides: TGTGCCAGCAGGAGGGAGACCCAGTACGTC. This gives the protein CASRRETQYV. This chain joins TRBV25-1 and TRBJ2-5; D is uncertain. Germline values: CDR1 MGHDK, CDR2 SYGVNS. This CDR3 contains 10 residues. V was pared by 6 bases and J by 5 bases, with 4 bases between.

This clonotype appeared many times. The chain combines TRBV28 with TRBJ1-5, with a weak D call TRBD1 (5 bases). This CDR3 spans 15 amino acids. Germline CDR1 is MDHEN and CDR2 is SYDVKM. The V end was cut by 7 bases, the J end by 4 bases, with 17 bases between. The CDR3 DNA reads TGTGCCAGCAAACGACGGGACTTTGAGAATCAGCCCCAGCATTTT. As protein: CASKRRDFENQPQHF.

The chain couples TRBV20-1 to TRBJ2-3, with 8 bases lining up with TRBD2. V was clipped by 3 bases and J by 3 bases; unmatched bases: 8. The CDR3 is made up of 15 amino acids. Germline V gene sequence: CDR1 DFQATT, CDR2 SNEGSKA (reference sequence). CDR3 DNA sequence: TGCAGTGCTAGCCCTTTCCGGGAGGGAACAGATACGCAGTATTTT. Translating it yields CSASPFREGTDTQYF.

This clonotype appeared many times. The rearrangement uses TRBV9 and TRBJ1-3; D perhaps matches TRBD1 (6 bases). The ends were cut back, 0 bases at V and 3 bases at J, with 16 bases in the middle. This CDR3 spans 17 amino acids. The germline CDR1 and CDR2 sequences are SGDLS and YYNGEE. The CDR3 sequence is CASSVADSGAYGNTIYF. DNA of the CDR3: TGTGCCAGCAGCGTAGCGGATTCGGGGGCTTATGGAAACACCATATATTTT.

This clonotype is categorized as medium-sized. The chain employs TRBV20-1 and TRBJ1-2; 7 bases align to TRBD1. The germline CDR1 and CDR2 sequences are DFQATT and SNEGSKA (reference sequence). The length of the CDR3 is 16 residues. V dropped 6 bases and J dropped 2; count of bases not matched to a gene: 15. In DNA, the CDR3 is TGCAGTGCATCGACAGGGTTCGTTTTGGTGAACTATGGCTACACCTTC. Amino acid sequence: CSASTGFVLVNYGYTF.

This chain links TRBV5-1 with TRBJ1-5; D unresolved. Trimming removed 4 bases at V and 4 bases at J, with 9 bases between. This CDR3 contains 13 residues. Germline assignment: CDR1 SGHRS and CDR2 YFSETQ. The CDR3 DNA is TGCGCCAGCAGCGAAAACCCGAATCAGCCCCAGCATTTT. Amino acid sequence: CASSENPNQPQHF.